The T cell receptor (beta chain) under discussion was sequenced for a study of response to subunit inactivated influenza vaccine. Broader study findings: Authors suggested that a seasonal influenza vaccination recruits few new T cells each time.

One entry per CDR3 protein results from TCRdb running MiXCR on the RT-PCR reads. The top ten hold approximately 24% of the sample, which has over 150,000 distinct CDR3 sequences, over 13% seen once. This clonotype was counted only a few times. Its antigen is as yet unknown. The CDR3 contains 17 residues. The V and J ends lost 0 bases and 1 base respectively, with 12 bases between them. CDR1 is LNHNV and CDR2 is YYDKDF in the germline V gene (reference sequence). The sequencing here drew on CD8+ T cells sorted from PBMCs, taken about 5 days after vaccination. The sequence came from a man in his fifties who received an inactivated influenza vaccine. The chain carries TRBV15 and TRBJ2-2, with no clear D. This CDR3 reads CATSRDTGQWNTGELFF. The CDR3 DNA reads as TGTGCCACCAGCAGAGATACGGGTCAGTGGAACACCGGGGAGCTGTTTTTT. The variable domain in full, completed from reference TRBV15 and TRBJ2-2, reads DAMVIQNPRYQVTQFGKPVTLSCSQTLNHNVMYWYQQKSSQAPKLLFHYYDKDFNNEADTPDNFQSRRPNTSFCFLDIRSPGLGDTAMYLCATSRDTGQWNTGELFFGEGSRLTVL.